The clone carrying this T cell receptor (beta chain) was counted only a few times. The data were obtained in a study of blood T cell repertoires in COVID-19. Generated by immunoSEQ multiplex PCR, the TCRdb table keeps only in-frame clones and is missing some. The sample shows 85,000 to 100,000 clones, less than 85% of them seen only once. Looked up from germline, CDR1 is KGHSH and CDR2 is LQKENI. V dropped 6 bases and J dropped 8; count of bases not matched to a gene: 6. CDR3 length: 13 amino acids. The origin of this receptor is an older woman with acute or convalescent COVID-19. Sequencing used peripheral blood. The rearrangement joins TRBV18 to TRBJ1-4; 7 nucleotides align to TRBD1. CDR3 in DNA: TGTGCCAGCTCTCCCACAGGGGCCGAAAAACTGTTTTTT. Protein: CASSPTGAEKLFF.